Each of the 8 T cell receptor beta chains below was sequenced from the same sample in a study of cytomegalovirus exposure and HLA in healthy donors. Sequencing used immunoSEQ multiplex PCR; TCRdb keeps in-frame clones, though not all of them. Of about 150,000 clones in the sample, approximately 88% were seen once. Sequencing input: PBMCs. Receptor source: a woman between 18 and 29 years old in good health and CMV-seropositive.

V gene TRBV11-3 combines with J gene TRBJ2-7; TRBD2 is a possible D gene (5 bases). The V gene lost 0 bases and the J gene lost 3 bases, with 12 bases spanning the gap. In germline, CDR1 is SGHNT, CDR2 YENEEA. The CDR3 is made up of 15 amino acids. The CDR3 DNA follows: TGTGCCAGCAGCTTAGATATTAGCGACTACTACGAGCAGTACTTC. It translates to CASSLDISDYYEQYF.

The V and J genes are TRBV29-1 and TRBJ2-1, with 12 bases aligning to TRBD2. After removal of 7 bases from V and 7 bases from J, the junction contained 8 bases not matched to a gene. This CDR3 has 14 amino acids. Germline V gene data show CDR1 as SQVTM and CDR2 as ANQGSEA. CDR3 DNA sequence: TGCAGCGAATACCTAGCGGGAGGGCCGAATGAGCAGTTCTTC. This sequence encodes CSEYLAGGPNEQFF.

The CDR3 region has the DNA TGTGCCAGCAGCCCAGTGATGGGGGGGGAGCAGTACTTC. It specifies CASSPVMGGEQYF. The V gene is TRBV7-7, the J gene TRBJ2-7; 7 bases line up with TRBD2. With 5 bases clipped from V and 7 bases from J, the junction kept 8 bases outside the gene matches. This CDR3 comprises 13 residues. Per the germline V gene, CDR1 is SSHAT and CDR2 is FNYEAQ (reference sequence). Looking up the rest from reference TRBV7-7 and TRBJ2-7 gives the full variable domain: GAGVSQSPRYKVTKRGQDVTLRCDPISSHATLYWYQQALGQGPEFLTYFNYEAQPDKSGLPSDRFSAERPEGSISTLTIQRTEQRDSAMYRCASSPVMGGEQYFGPGTRLTVT.

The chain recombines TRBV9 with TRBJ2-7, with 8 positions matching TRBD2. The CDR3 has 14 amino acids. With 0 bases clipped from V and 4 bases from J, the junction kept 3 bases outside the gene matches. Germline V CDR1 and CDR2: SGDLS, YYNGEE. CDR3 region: CASSVEPGGYEQYF. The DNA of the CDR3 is TGTGCCAGCAGCGTAGAACCGGGAGGGTACGAGCAGTACTTC.

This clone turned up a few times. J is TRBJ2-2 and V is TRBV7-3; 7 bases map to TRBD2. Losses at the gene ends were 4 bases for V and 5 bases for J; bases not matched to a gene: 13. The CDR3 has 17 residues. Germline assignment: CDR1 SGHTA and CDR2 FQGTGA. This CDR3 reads CASSSAEGLAVTGELFF. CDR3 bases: TGTGCCAGCAGCTCCGCGGAGGGGCTAGCGGTGACCGGGGAGCTGTTTTTT.

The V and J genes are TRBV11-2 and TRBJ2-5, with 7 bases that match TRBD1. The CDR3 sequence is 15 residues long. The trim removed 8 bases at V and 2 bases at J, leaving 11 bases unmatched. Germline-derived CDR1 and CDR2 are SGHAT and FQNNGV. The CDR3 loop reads CASLFRTGVQETQYF. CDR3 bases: TGTGCCAGCCTCTTCCGGACAGGCGTTCAAGAGACCCAGTACTTC.

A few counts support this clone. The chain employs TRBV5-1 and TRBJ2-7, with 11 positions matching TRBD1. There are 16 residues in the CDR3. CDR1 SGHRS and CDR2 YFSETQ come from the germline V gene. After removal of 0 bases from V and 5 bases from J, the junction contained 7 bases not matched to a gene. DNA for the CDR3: TGCGCCAGCAGCTTGGCCTCCGGGACAGGGGGGAACGAGCAGTACTTC. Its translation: CASSLASGTGGNEQYF.

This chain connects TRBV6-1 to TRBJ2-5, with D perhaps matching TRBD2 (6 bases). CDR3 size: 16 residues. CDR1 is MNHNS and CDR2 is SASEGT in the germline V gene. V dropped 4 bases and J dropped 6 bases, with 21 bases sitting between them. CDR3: CASSGSGPTAGKTQYF. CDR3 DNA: TGTGCCAGCAGTGGTTCCGGGCCTACCGCGGGGAAGACCCAGTACTTC.